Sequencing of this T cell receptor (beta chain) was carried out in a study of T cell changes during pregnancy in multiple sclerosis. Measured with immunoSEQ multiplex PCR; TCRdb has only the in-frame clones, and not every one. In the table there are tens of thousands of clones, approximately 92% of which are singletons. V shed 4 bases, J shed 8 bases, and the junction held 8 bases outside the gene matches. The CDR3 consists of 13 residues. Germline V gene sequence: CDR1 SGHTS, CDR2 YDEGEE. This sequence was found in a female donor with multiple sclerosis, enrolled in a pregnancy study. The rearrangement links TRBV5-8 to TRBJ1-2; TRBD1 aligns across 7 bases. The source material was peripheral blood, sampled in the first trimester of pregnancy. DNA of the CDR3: TGTGCCAGCAGCCTCATTCGACAGGGAGGCTACACCTTC. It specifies CASSLIRQGGYTF.